The rows below give T cell receptor beta chains drawn from one sample of a study of T cells in Graves' hyperthyroidism and ophthalmopathy. TCRdb used MiXCR to reprocess the multiplex PCR reads, holding one entry per CDR3 protein. The sample shows some 740,000 distinct CDR3 sequences, 11% to 15% of them seen only once. The sample was blood. The receptors come from a woman younger than 35 with Graves' hyperthyroidism. Each CDR3 is given with its conserved first and last residue. Fields, in order: V gene, J gene, D gene, clone size, CDR3 protein. D genes are given only for firm matches. Clone size is not always given. Where it is, it says once, few, many or a class for expanded clones.

V gene: TRBV10-2
J gene: TRBJ2-3
D gene: TRBD2
clone size: few
CDR3 protein: CASSPGTSSHTDTQYF

V gene: TRBV6-1
J gene: TRBJ1-2
D gene: .
clone size: many
CDR3 protein: CASSESGYYGYTF

V gene: TRBV20-1
J gene: TRBJ2-1
D gene: .
clone size: .
CDR3 protein: CSATQGSYNEQFF

V gene: TRBV28
J gene: TRBJ2-1
D gene: .
clone size: few
CDR3 protein: CASRHRGGNYNEQFF

V gene: TRBV14
J gene: TRBJ1-6
D gene: TRBD1
clone size: many
CDR3 protein: CASSRQGTSNSPLHF

V gene: TRBV29-1
J gene: TRBJ2-7
D gene: TRBD2
clone size: few
CDR3 protein: CSVGGASGALPYEQYF

V gene: TRBV24-1
J gene: TRBJ1-1
D gene: TRBD1
clone size: many
CDR3 protein: CATSTGAEAFF

V gene: TRBV6-6
J gene: TRBJ2-3
D gene: TRBD2
clone size: .
CDR3 protein: CASSYWPSGNTDTQYF

V gene: TRBV6-1
J gene: TRBJ2-1
D gene: TRBD1
clone size: .
CDR3 protein: CAIARGIDNEQFF

V gene: TRBV11-2
J gene: TRBJ2-7
D gene: .
clone size: many
CDR3 protein: CASSLGLTEQYF

V gene: TRBV5-5
J gene: TRBJ1-3
D gene: .
clone size: .
CDR3 protein: CASSLAPARQAGNTIYF

V gene: TRBV9
J gene: TRBJ2-3
D gene: TRBD2
clone size: few
CDR3 protein: CASGASGSPDTQYF

V gene: TRBV20-1
J gene: TRBJ2-7
D gene: TRBD1
clone size: .
CDR3 protein: CSAGDRAGYEQYF

V gene: TRBV4-3
J gene: TRBJ1-1
D gene: TRBD1
clone size: few
CDR3 protein: CASSQAFFYRGQGEAFF

V gene: TRBV12-3/TRBV12-4
J gene: TRBJ2-5
D gene: TRBD2
clone size: many
CDR3 protein: CASSLGLAGPETQYF

V gene: TRBV19
J gene: TRBJ2-1
D gene: TRBD2
clone size: .
CDR3 protein: CAPSGTSGSHEQFF

V gene: TRBV2
J gene: TRBJ2-6
D gene: TRBD1
clone size: .
CDR3 protein: CASRSQGFSGANVLTF

V gene: TRBV11-2
J gene: TRBJ1-4
D gene: .
clone size: few
CDR3 protein: CASSLGRGRGEEKLFF

V gene: TRBV14
J gene: TRBJ2-5
D gene: .
clone size: few
CDR3 protein: CASSQDWGLYF

V gene: TRBV29-1
J gene: TRBJ1-1
D gene: .
clone size: many
CDR3 protein: CSVGSTEAFF

V gene: TRBV18
J gene: TRBJ2-7
D gene: TRBD2
clone size: many
CDR3 protein: CASSPPSLAAYEQYF

V gene: TRBV20-1
J gene: TRBJ1-2
D gene: TRBD1
clone size: .
CDR3 protein: CSALRTGSGYGYTF

V gene: TRBV27
J gene: TRBJ2-7
D gene: .
clone size: many
CDR3 protein: CASRGSLSYEQYF

V gene: TRBV12-3/TRBV12-4
J gene: TRBJ1-1
D gene: .
clone size: .
CDR3 protein: CASSLGWQGLEAFF

V gene: TRBV7-9
J gene: TRBJ1-1
D gene: TRBD1
clone size: many
CDR3 protein: CASSPARGREVNTEAFF

V gene: TRBV7-6
J gene: TRBJ2-2
D gene: TRBD2
clone size: few
CDR3 protein: CALREGTGELFF

V gene: TRBV2
J gene: TRBJ1-5
D gene: .
clone size: few
CDR3 protein: CASSDGSYSNQPQHF

V gene: TRBV2
J gene: TRBJ2-1
D gene: .
clone size: many
CDR3 protein: CASGGWVLRGAGDEQFF

V gene: TRBV10-3
J gene: TRBJ2-5
D gene: TRBD2
clone size: few
CDR3 protein: CAISQDILANQETQYF

V gene: TRBV24-1
J gene: TRBJ2-3
D gene: .
clone size: .
CDR3 protein: CATSVFSSDTQYF

V gene: TRBV14
J gene: TRBJ2-1
D gene: TRBD2
clone size: once
CDR3 protein: CASSLSGLAGEQFF

V gene: TRBV7-2
J gene: TRBJ2-3
D gene: .
clone size: few
CDR3 protein: CASSLFGRMITDTQYF

V gene: TRBV5-6
J gene: TRBJ2-4
D gene: TRBD1
clone size: few
CDR3 protein: CASNLWWTGTPGLAKNIQYF

V gene: TRBV5-1
J gene: TRBJ2-7
D gene: TRBD1
clone size: many
CDR3 protein: CASSYPGQAYEQYF

V gene: TRBV19
J gene: TRBJ1-3
D gene: .
clone size: few
CDR3 protein: CASRWADGPSGNTIYF

V gene: TRBV14
J gene: TRBJ2-7
D gene: .
clone size: .
CDR3 protein: CASSQGRFEGEQYF

V gene: TRBV2
J gene: TRBJ2-3
D gene: TRBD1
clone size: few
CDR3 protein: CASSETDRVDTQYF

V gene: TRBV27
J gene: TRBJ1-1
D gene: .
clone size: many
CDR3 protein: CASSSVTPYKEAFF